The rows below give T cell receptor beta chains drawn from one sample of a study of identical twins. Via MiXCR, TCRdb re-called the 5' RACE reads, giving one row per CDR3 protein. The data show 420,000 or so distinct CDR3 sequences, 18% seen once. The sequenced material came from naive T cells sorted from blood. All receptors come from a man in his forties or fifties in good health. Both conserved end residues are part of each CDR3. D genes are given only for firm matches. Expanded clones get a size class; other rows say once, few or many, or leave the size out.

clone size: .
CDR3 length: 14
D gene: .
J gene: TRBJ2-1
V gene: TRBV28
CDR3 DNA: TGTGCCAGCAGTTTGTACCGAAAAGTCCCGGGGCAGTTCTTC
CDR3 protein: CASSLYRKVPGQFF

clone size: .
CDR3 length: 13
D gene: .
J gene: TRBJ1-6
V gene: TRBV9
CDR3 DNA: TGTGCCAGCAGCGTAGGTGAGAGTTCACCCCTCCACTTT
CDR3 protein: CASSVGESSPLHF

clone size: .
CDR3 length: 16
D gene: .
J gene: TRBJ2-5
V gene: TRBV25-1
CDR3 DNA: TGTGCCAGCAGTGACCTAGGCAGGGTACACCAAGAGACCCAGTACTTC
CDR3 protein: CASSDLGRVHQETQYF

clone size: .
CDR3 length: 14
D gene: .
J gene: TRBJ1-5
V gene: TRBV20-1
CDR3 DNA: TGCAGTGCTAGAGGAGGATTGGGGCATCAGCCCCAGCATTTT
CDR3 protein: CSARGGLGHQPQHF

clone size: many
CDR3 length: 16
D gene: .
J gene: TRBJ1-3
V gene: TRBV24-1
CDR3 DNA: TGTGCCACCAGTGATTTTCCGGGACTCGGTGGAAACACCATATATTTT
CDR3 protein: CATSDFPGLGGNTIYF

clone size: few
CDR3 length: 14
D gene: .
J gene: TRBJ2-7
V gene: TRBV27
CDR3 DNA: TGTGCCAGCAGTTTAGTTGGCAGGGGGGACGAGCAGTACTTC
CDR3 protein: CASSLVGRGDEQYF

clone size: few
CDR3 length: 13
D gene: .
J gene: TRBJ1-4
V gene: TRBV20-1
CDR3 DNA: TGCAGTGCTAGCAGGACAGCTAATGAAAAACTGTTTTTT
CDR3 protein: CSASRTANEKLFF

clone size: many
CDR3 length: 17
D gene: TRBD1
J gene: TRBJ2-3
V gene: TRBV6-2/TRBV6-3
CDR3 DNA: TGTGCCAGCAGTCGTCTCTATCCGGGACAGGGTGTAGATACGCAGTATTTT
CDR3 protein: CASSRLYPGQGVDTQYF

clone size: many
CDR3 length: 12
D gene: .
J gene: TRBJ1-2
V gene: TRBV20-1
CDR3 DNA: TGCAGTGCTAGAGATCCCAGGGATGGCTACACCTTC
CDR3 protein: CSARDPRDGYTF

clone size: few
CDR3 length: 16
D gene: .
J gene: TRBJ2-5
V gene: TRBV7-9
CDR3 DNA: TGTGCCAGCGACCAAGTCGGGCAGCAGACCCAAGAGACCCAGTACTTC
CDR3 protein: CASDQVGQQTQETQYF

clone size: few
CDR3 length: 16
D gene: TRBD1
J gene: TRBJ2-5
V gene: TRBV28
CDR3 DNA: TGTGCCAGCAGTTCAAGGACAGGGTTGCCACAAGAGACCCAGTACTTC
CDR3 protein: CASSSRTGLPQETQYF